The 21 T cell receptor beta chains below all came from one sample that was sequenced in a study of T cells in Graves' hyperthyroidism and ophthalmopathy (dated 2019 in TCRdb). The library came from multiplex PCR. Sequencing was carried out with an Illumina HiSeq 2000. TCR beta CDR3 regions were amplified from RNA transcripts. The first round of RT-PCR for the TCR CDR3 was performed with the HTBI primer set and the Qiagen OneStep RT-PCR kit. Through fastp at Q25 and MiXCR, TCRdb rebuilt clones from the public reads, retaining in-frame beta chains. Under each unique CDR3 protein, matching rows form one entry showing the most common genes and DNA. Present in this sample are a few hundred thousand distinct CDR3 sequences, more than 14% of which were seen just once. The ten largest account for 15% to 20% of the sample. Sequenced sample: blood. The receptors derive from a woman aged 25 to 39 with Graves' ophthalmopathy.

Ten or more counts support this clonotype. This chain connects TRBV9 to TRBJ2-3, with 9 bases identical to TRBD2. The CDR3 spans 15 residues. Germline loops: CDR1 SGDLS, CDR2 YYNGEE. V lost 4 bases, J lost 6 bases, and 9 bases stayed unmatched. CDR3 nucleotide sequence: TGTGCCAGCAGCCCCCGACTAGCGGTAGGGGATACGCAGTATTTT. Amino acids: CASSPRLAVGDTQYF.

This clonotype appeared many times. The rearrangement links TRBV20-1 to TRBJ2-7; the D gene is possibly TRBD1 (5 bases). Trimming stripped 5 bases from V and 4 bases from J, with 18 bases between. The CDR3 runs 14 residues. CDR1 and CDR2 from the germline V gene are DFQATT and SNEGSKA (reference sequence). CDR3 DNA sequence: TGCAGTGCTTGTGGACGACAGCAGATTTACGAGCAGTACTTC. This translates into CSACGRQQIYEQYF.

This clonotype was counted only a few times. The chain has TRBV4-1 and TRBJ2-3, with 7 bases aligning to TRBD2. CDR1 MGHRA and CDR2 YSYEKL come from the germline V gene. V lost 0 bases, J lost 6 bases, and 12 bases stayed unmatched. The CDR3 sequence is 17 residues long. In nucleotides, the CDR3 is TGCGCCAGCAGCCAAGAGGTTCAGAGACTAGCACGGGATACGCAGTATTTT. Amino acid sequence: CASSQEVQRLARDTQYF.

This clonotype came up many times. The DNA of the CDR3 is TGTGCCAGCAGCTTAAGGGAGGCAGGGGCCTACGAGCAGTACTTC. It yields the protein CASSLREAGAYEQYF. The chain combines TRBV11-1 with TRBJ2-7, with D tentatively TRBD1 or TRBD2 (6 bases each). There are 15 residues in the CDR3. The V and J ends lost 2 bases and 2 bases respectively, with 13 bases between them. Per germline, CDR1 SGHAT and CDR2 FQDESV (reference sequence).

This clonotype came up many times. The CDR3 here is CASSLYRDNEKLFF. Here the CDR3 DNA reads TGTGCCAGCAGTTTATACAGAGATAATGAAAAACTGTTTTTT. The rearrangement joins TRBV12-3 or TRBV12-4 to TRBJ1-4; D uncertain. The CDR3 loop spans 14 amino acids. With 2 bases removed from V and 4 bases from J, the gap between germline ends came to 8 bases.

The chain recombines TRBV14 with TRBJ1-2; D remains ambiguous. The ends were cut back, 5 bases at V and 0 bases at J, with 13 bases in the middle. This CDR3 is 15 amino acids long. Germline V gene lookup returns CDR1 SGHDN and CDR2 FVKESK. CDR3 protein: CASSEALEANYGYTF. CDR3 in DNA: TGTGCCAGCAGCGAAGCCTTAGAAGCTAACTATGGCTACACCTTC.

This clonotype occurred a few times. This may stem from a read error, because a much larger clone lies one nucleotide away. This chain's CDR3 is CASSLSTSGGTTDTQYF. The CDR3 nucleotides are TGCGCCAGCAGCTTATCCACTAGCGGGGGGACCACAGATACGCAGTATTTT. The chain couples TRBV5-1 to TRBJ2-3; 12 positions match TRBD2. Trimming cost V 2 bases and J 2 bases; bases outside gene matches: 6. Germline values: CDR1 SGHRS, CDR2 YFSETQ. The CDR3 sequence is 17 residues long.

This clonotype was counted ten times or more. J is TRBJ1-2 and V is TRBV15, with D unclear. V was trimmed by 5 bases and J by 1 base, leaving 14 bases between them. The germline CDR1 and CDR2 sequences are LNHNV and YYDKDF (reference sequence). The CDR3 has 15 amino acids. DNA of the CDR3: TGTGCCACCAGCGGATACAGTGGAAATAACTATGGCTACACCTTC. Translation gives CATSGYSGNNYGYTF. The whole variable domain, remainder taken from reference TRBV15 and TRBJ1-2, is DAMVIQNPRYQVTQFGKPVTLSCSQTLNHNVMYWYQQKSSQAPKLLFHYYDKDFNNEADTPDNFQSRRPNTSFCFLDIRSPGLGDTAMYLCATSGYSGNNYGYTFGSGTRLTVV.

To note about this clonotype: This may arise from a read error, as a much more abundant clone is one base away. This chain uses TRBV7-3 with TRBJ2-2; D may be TRBD1 or TRBD2 (6 bases each). CDR1 SGHTA and CDR2 FQGTGA come from the germline V gene. The CDR3 contains 14 residues. The CDR3 DNA reads as TGTGCCAGCACCAACAGGGTCGGCACCGGGGGGCTGTTTTTT. It yields the protein CASTNRVGTGGLFF.

Many counts were recorded for this clonotype. This chain connects TRBV9 to TRBJ2-7; D is ambiguous. In germline, CDR1 is SGDLS, CDR2 YYNGEE. Trimming took 4 bases from V and 3 from J, leaving 14 bases between them. The CDR3 length is 14 residues. The chain's CDR3 is CASSPGLGNYEQYF. Written as DNA, the CDR3 is TGTGCCAGCAGCCCCGGGCTGGGGAACTACGAGCAGTACTTC.

Many counts were recorded for this clonotype. The chain employs TRBV28 and TRBJ1-1; D is undetermined. This CDR3 region has 15 residues. The V and J ends lost 6 bases and 2 bases respectively, with 16 bases between them. Germline CDR1 is MDHEN and CDR2 is SYDVKM. CDR3 region: CASSNLPWGNTEAFF. The CDR3 DNA reads TGTGCCAGCAGCAATCTCCCGTGGGGAAACACTGAAGCTTTCTTT.

The rearrangement links TRBV6-1 to TRBJ1-6; TRBD1 is a possible D gene (6 bases). The CDR3 is 15 amino acids. V was clipped by 6 bases and J by 7 bases, with 16 bases between them. Germline values: CDR1 MNHNS, CDR2 SASEGT. The CDR3 DNA follows: TGTGCCAGCAGACCACAGGGTCGTAGAAATTCACCCCTCCACTTT. It codes for CASRPQGRRNSPLHF.

This clonotype was detected ten times or more. The CDR3: CATLAGGDNEQFF. CDR3 sequence (DNA): TGTGCCACCCTAGCGGGGGGTGACAATGAGCAGTTCTTC. The chain uses TRBV2 and TRBJ2-1; 11 bases are a match to TRBD2. J gave up 5 bases and V 10 bases, and 4 bases lay outside the gene matches. The V gene's germline CDR1 is SNHLY and CDR2 FYNNEI. This CDR3 region has 13 residues.

There are a few counts of this clonotype. This sequence joins TRBV6-1 and TRBJ2-7; D is possibly TRBD2 (7 bases). V was pared by 6 bases and J by 5 bases, with 14 bases between. Germline V lookup: CDR1 MNHNS, CDR2 SASEGT. CDR3 size: 13 residues. CDR3 sequence (DNA): TGTGCCAGCAGAGGGGGGGGAGTTCACGAGCAGTACTTC. This sequence encodes CASRGGGVHEQYF.

CDR3 loop: CSARTSGGGNEQFF. CDR3 nucleotides: TGCAGTGCCAGGACTAGCGGGGGTGGGAATGAGCAGTTCTTC. The gene calls are TRBV20-1 and TRBJ2-1; 13 nucleotides align to TRBD2. CDR1 is DFQATT and CDR2 is SNEGSKA in the germline V gene (reference sequence). CDR3 size: 14 residues. Trimming took 6 bases from V and 7 from J; bases not matched to a gene: 6.

The rearrangement links TRBV3-1 to TRBJ1-6, with unresolved D. The CDR3 consists of 14 residues. Trimming left V 5 bases short and J 5 bases short, with 10 bases between. Germline V lookup: CDR1 LGHDT, CDR2 YNNKEL (reference sequence). The CDR3 loop is CASSLFVNNSPLHF. The CDR3 DNA follows: TGTGCCAGCAGCTTGTTCGTGAATAATTCACCCCTCCACTTT.

This clonotype was recorded many times. The gene calls are TRBV3-1 and TRBJ1-6; D is possibly TRBD1 (5 bases). Per germline, CDR1 LGHDT and CDR2 YNNKEL (reference sequence). The CDR3 has 16 residues. The ends were cut back, 3 bases at V and 6 bases at J, with 15 bases in the middle. CDR3 protein: CASSHYSGTGNSPLHF. CDR3 in DNA: TGTGCCAGCAGCCACTATTCCGGGACGGGTAATTCACCCCTCCACTTT.

This clonotype has at least ten counts. This clone may be a read error of a much larger clone one base away. The CDR3 region has the DNA TGTGCCAGCAGTTTGGGGGGACGTAGCAATCAGCCCCGGCATTTT. It specifies CASSLGGRSNQPRHF. This chain connects TRBV28 to TRBJ1-5; TRBD1 is a possible D gene (5 bases). The CDR3 is made up of 15 amino acids. CDR1 is MDHEN and CDR2 is SYDVKM in the germline V gene.

The rearrangement joins TRBV4-1 to TRBJ2-5; no firm D call. This CDR3 has 14 amino acids. Germline lookup yields CDR1 MGHRA and CDR2 YSYEKL. V was trimmed by 1 base and J by 9 bases, leaving 15 bases between them. CDR3 loop: CASSQVAVMSAQYF. CDR3 nucleotides: TGCGCCAGCAGCCAAGTTGCGGTCATGTCGGCCCAGTACTTC.

This clonotype was recorded at least ten times. The genes are TRBV6-1 and TRBJ1-1; D call uncertain. The CDR3 sequence is 18 residues long. The V and J ends lost 4 bases and 0 bases respectively, with 21 bases between them. Germline V gene sequence: CDR1 MNHNS, CDR2 SASEGT. The CDR3 bases are TGTGCCAGCAGTGTTCGTTATATGTTCGGGGAACTGAACACTGAAGCTTTCTTT. Translation gives CASSVRYMFGELNTEAFF.

This clonotype was detected only a few times. The chain uses TRBV6-1 and TRBJ2-7; 9 nucleotides align to TRBD1. The CDR3 totals 16 residues. From germline, CDR1 is MNHNS and CDR2 SASEGT. V was pared by 5 bases and J by 2 bases, with 10 bases of the junction left unmatched. The CDR3 DNA is TGTGCCAGCAGTCGGACCTGGGACAGGGTAACCTACGAGCAGTACTTC. This encodes CASSRTWDRVTYEQYF.